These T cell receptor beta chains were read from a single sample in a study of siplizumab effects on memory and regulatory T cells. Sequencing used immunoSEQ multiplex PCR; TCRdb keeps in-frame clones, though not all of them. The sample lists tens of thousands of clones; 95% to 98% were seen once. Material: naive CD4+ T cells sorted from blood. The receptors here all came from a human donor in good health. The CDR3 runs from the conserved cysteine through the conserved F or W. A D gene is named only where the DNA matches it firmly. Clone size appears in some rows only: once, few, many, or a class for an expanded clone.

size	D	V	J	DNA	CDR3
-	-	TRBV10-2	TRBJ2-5	TGCGCCAGCAGTGAAGGCCGTGTTAGCCGGGGAGAGACCCAGTACTTC	CASSEGRVSRGETQYF
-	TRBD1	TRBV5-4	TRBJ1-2	TGTGCCAGCAGGAAAACAGGGGGCAGGGGCTACACCTTC	CASRKTGGRGYTF
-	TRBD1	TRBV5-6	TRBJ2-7	TGTGCCAGCAGCCCGGTTGGACAGGCAGCCCACGAGCAGTACTTC	CASSPVGQAAHEQYF
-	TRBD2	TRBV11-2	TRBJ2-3	TGTGCCAGCAGCGCCCGACTAGCGGGAGGGACAGATACGCAGTATTTT	CASSARLAGGTDTQYF
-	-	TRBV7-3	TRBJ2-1	TGTGCCAGCAGCCCCGCGGGGCTAGCCTACAATGAGCAGTTCTTC	CASSPAGLAYNEQFF
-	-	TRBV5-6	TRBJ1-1	TGTGCCAGCAGCCTAAAGCCCGGGGGGATCGCTGAAGCTTTCTTT	CASSLKPGGIAEAFF
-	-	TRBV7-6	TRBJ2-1	TGTGCCAGCAGCTCTCAGGGGTCCCCTTACAATGAGCAGTTCTTC	CASSSQGSPYNEQFF
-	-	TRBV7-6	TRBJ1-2	TGTGCCAGCAGCCCAGGACAGCCCTATGGCTACACCTTC	CASSPGQPYGYTF
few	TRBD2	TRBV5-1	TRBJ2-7	TGCGCCAGCAGCTTCAGAGCGGGAGTTGGCGAGCAGTACTTC	CASSFRAGVGEQYF
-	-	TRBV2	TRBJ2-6	TGTGCCAGCAGTATAGGGGGTTCTGGGGCCAACGTCCTGACTTTC	CASSIGGSGANVLTF
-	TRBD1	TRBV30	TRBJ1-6	TGTGCCTGGAGTAATCCGACAGGGAATTCACCCCTCCACTTT	CAWSNPTGNSPLHF
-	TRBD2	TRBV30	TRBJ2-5	TGTGCCTGGAGTGTATTCGCTAGCGGGAGGGCGGAGTACCAAGAGACCCAGTACTTC	CAWSVFASGRAEYQETQYF
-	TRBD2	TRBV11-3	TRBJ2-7	TGTGCCAGCACCCAGGGACTAGTGAACTACGAGCAGTACTTC	CASTQGLVNYEQYF
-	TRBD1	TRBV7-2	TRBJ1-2	TGTGCCAGCAGCTTAATTTCGGCCCCTGGACAGGGCTATGGCTACACCTTC	CASSLISAPGQGYGYTF
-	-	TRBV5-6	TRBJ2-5	TGTGCCAGCAGCTTGGGACCAGGGGTAGAGACCCAGTACTTC	CASSLGPGVETQYF
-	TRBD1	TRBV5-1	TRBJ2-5	TGCGCCAGCAGCTTGCTACAGTCACGGACAGGGACCCAGTACTTC	CASSLLQSRTGTQYF
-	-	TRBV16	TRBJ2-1	TGTGCCAGCAGCCAATTACTGGGGATTCGGTGGGATGAGCAGTTCTTC	CASSQLLGIRWDEQFF
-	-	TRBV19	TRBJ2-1	TGTGCCAGTAGCAAGGGACAAGGCTCCTACAATGAGCAGTTCTTC	CASSKGQGSYNEQFF
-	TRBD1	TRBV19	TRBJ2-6	TGTGCCAGTGGAATCGGGACAGGAGCTGGGGCCAACGTCCTGACTTTC	CASGIGTGAGANVLTF
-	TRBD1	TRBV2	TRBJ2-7	TGTGCCAGCAGTGATCGGACAGGGGGATTCTACGAGCAGTACTTC	CASSDRTGGFYEQYF
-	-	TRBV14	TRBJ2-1	TGTGCCAGCAGCCAAGATCCCGGGAGTGTTTGGAATGAGCAGTTCTTC	CASSQDPGSVWNEQFF
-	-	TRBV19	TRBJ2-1	TGTGCCAGTAGTACTAGGTCCCCTGAGCAGTTCTTC	CASSTRSPEQFF
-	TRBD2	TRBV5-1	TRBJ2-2	TGCGCCAGCAGCCCCCGAAGAGCGGGAGGCATATTAGCCGGGGAGCTGTTTTTT	CASSPRRAGGILAGELFF
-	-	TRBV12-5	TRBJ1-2	TGTGCCCGTCTGGGGTCGGCTGATGACTATGGCTACACCTTC	CARLGSADDYGYTF
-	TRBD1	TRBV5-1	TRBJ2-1	TGCGCCAGCAGCTTGGGGACAGGGGGGAATGAGCAGTTCTTC	CASSLGTGGNEQFF
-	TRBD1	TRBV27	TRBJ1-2	TGTGCCAGCAGTTCGGACAGGGAGATGAATGGCTACACCTTC	CASSSDREMNGYTF
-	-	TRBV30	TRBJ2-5	TGTGCTTGGAGTGTACGCAGGGAGACCCAGTACTTC	CAWSVRRETQYF
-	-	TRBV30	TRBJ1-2	TGTGCCTGGAGTGTACTGGGTCTCTATGGCTACACCTTC	CAWSVLGLYGYTF
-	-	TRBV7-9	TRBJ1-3	TGTGCCAGCAGCCTCACGAAAGGCTCTGGAAACACCATATATTTT	CASSLTKGSGNTIYF
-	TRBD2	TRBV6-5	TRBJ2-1	TGTGCCAGCAAGCGGGATAATGAGCAGTTCTTC	CASKRDNEQFF
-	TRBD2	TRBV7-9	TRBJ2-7	TGTGCCAGCAGCCCTTCCCGGGGGGTGGTCTACGAGCAGTACTTC	CASSPSRGVVYEQYF
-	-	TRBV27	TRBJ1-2	TGTGCCAGCAGGCCCAGGGAGAACTATGGCTACACCTTC	CASRPRENYGYTF
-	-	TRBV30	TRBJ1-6	TGTGCCTGGAGTGACCTACGGGAGTCACCCCTCCACTTT	CAWSDLRESPLHF
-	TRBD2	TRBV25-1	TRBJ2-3	TGTGCCAGCAGTGAACGGTTGAGAGCGGGAGGAGCGACAGATACGCAGTATTTT	CASSERLRAGGATDTQYF
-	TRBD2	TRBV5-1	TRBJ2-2	TGCGCCAGCAGAACTAGCGGGAACACCGGGGAGCTGTTTTTT	CASRTSGNTGELFF
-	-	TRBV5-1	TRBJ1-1	TGCGCCAGCAGCTTGATCGACAGAGGGACGAAGGATGAAGCTTTCTTT	CASSLIDRGTKDEAFF
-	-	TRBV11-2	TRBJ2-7	TGTGCCAGCAGCTTAGCGTGGCTAGCGTGGGAGAACGAGCAGTACTTC	CASSLAWLAWENEQYF
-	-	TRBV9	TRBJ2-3	TGTGCCAGCAGCCGAGAGGGCTACCCCACAGATACGCAGTATTTT	CASSREGYPTDTQYF
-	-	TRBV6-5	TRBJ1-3	TGTGCCAGCAGTTACGGAGGGTTACACTCTGGAAACACCATATATTTT	CASSYGGLHSGNTIYF
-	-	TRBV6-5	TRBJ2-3	TGTGCCAGCAGTGACTGGGACAGCACAGATACGCAGTATTTT	CASSDWDSTDTQYF
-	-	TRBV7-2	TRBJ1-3	TGTGCCAGCAGCACAGGGATTTCTGGAAACACCATATATTTT	CASSTGISGNTIYF
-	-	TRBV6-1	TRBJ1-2	TGTGCCAGCAGTGAAGTGTTCAGGGTTGGCTACACCTTC	CASSEVFRVGYTF
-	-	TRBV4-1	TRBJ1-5	TGCGCCAGCAGCCGAGGACCTGGTGAGCCCCAGCATTTT	CASSRGPGEPQHF
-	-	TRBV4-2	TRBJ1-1	TGTGCCAGCAGCCAAGCCGAAGAGGCGGGGGCGATGGTCTTT	CASSQAEEAGAMVF
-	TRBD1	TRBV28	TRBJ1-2	TGTGCCAGCAGTGCCACACAGGGGAACCATGGCTACACCTTC	CASSATQGNHGYTF
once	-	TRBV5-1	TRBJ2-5	TGCGCCAGCAGCTTGGGGGGTCCCCAAGAGACCCAGTACTTC	CASSLGGPQETQYF